The rows below give T cell receptor beta chains drawn from one sample of a study of blood T cell repertoires in COVID-19. Sequencing was performed with immunoSEQ multiplex PCR; in TCRdb, only in-frame clones are kept and a portion is missing. The data show some 250,000 clones, with 75% to 90% seen just once and 2.2% held by the top ten. Sequenced sample: peripheral blood. The receptors originated from a man aged 25 to 45 who had recovered from COVID-19. The CDR3 runs from the conserved cysteine through the conserved F or W. The order of the fields is CDR3 DNA, CDR3 protein, J gene, V gene, CDR3 length, D gene, clone size. D genes are given only for firm matches. The size of a clone is reported for some rows only, either as once, few or many, or as a class for expanded clones.

DNA: TGTGCCAGTAGTATAGACCCAGTTCAGGCCACTGAAGCTTTCTTT
CDR3: CASSIDPVQATEAFF
J: TRBJ1-1
V: TRBV19
length: 15
D: -
size: -

DNA: TGCACCAGCAGCCCCTCGCGTAGCAATCAGCCCCAGCATTTT
CDR3: CTSSPSRSNQPQHF
J: TRBJ1-5
V: TRBV1
length: 14
D: -
size: once

DNA: TGCGCCACCCGAAAGGAGGACAGGGGTAGAGTCGAGCAGTACTTC
CDR3: CATRKEDRGRVEQYF
J: TRBJ2-7
V: TRBV5-1
length: 15
D: TRBD1
size: -

DNA: TGTGCCAGCAGCCAGGGACTAGCGGCAACAGATACGCAGTATTTT
CDR3: CASSQGLAATDTQYF
J: TRBJ2-3
V: TRBV11-3
length: 15
D: TRBD2
size: -

DNA: TGTGCCAGCAGAGTTTCAGGGGGGCTCCCCTCTGGGGCCAACGTCCTGACTTTC
CDR3: CASRVSGGLPSGANVLTF
J: TRBJ2-6
V: TRBV27
length: 18
D: -
size: -

DNA: TGCGCCAGCAGCCAAGATCGCGAGAGGGTGTTGCACACCGGGGAGCTGTTTTTT
CDR3: CASSQDRERVLHTGELFF
J: TRBJ2-2
V: TRBV4-1
length: 18
D: -
size: -

DNA: TGCGCCAGCAGCCAAACACACAGGGGTTGGGAGCAGTACTTC
CDR3: CASSQTHRGWEQYF
J: TRBJ2-7
V: TRBV4-1
length: 14
D: TRBD1
size: -

DNA: TGTGCCAGCACCACTTATCGGGGAGAGACCCAGTACTTC
CDR3: CASTTYRGETQYF
J: TRBJ2-5
V: TRBV28
length: 13
D: -
size: -

DNA: TGTGCCAGCAGTCAAAACGGCGGGGGGGGATACACTAGCACAGATACGCAGTATTTT
CDR3: CASSQNGGGGYTSTDTQYF
J: TRBJ2-3
V: TRBV6-6
length: 19
D: TRBD2
size: -

DNA: TGTGCCAGCAGTATCATTCCCTCCTACGAGCAGTACTTC
CDR3: CASSIIPSYEQYF
J: TRBJ2-7
V: TRBV12-3/TRBV12-4
length: 13
D: -
size: -

DNA: TGTGCCAGCAGCCCCAGTCCGGGACAGGGGTATAATTCACCCCTCCACTTT
CDR3: CASSPSPGQGYNSPLHF
J: TRBJ1-6
V: TRBV9
length: 17
D: TRBD1
size: -

DNA: TGTGCCTGGAGTGTACTGACAGAAATACAGCCCCAGCATTTT
CDR3: CAWSVLTEIQPQHF
J: TRBJ1-5
V: TRBV30
length: 14
D: -
size: few

DNA: TGTGCCATCAGTGATGTTCTTGGGCGAACCTACGAGCAGTACTTC
CDR3: CAISDVLGRTYEQYF
J: TRBJ2-7
V: TRBV10-3
length: 15
D: -
size: few

DNA: TGTGCCAGCAGCCCTATAGGGGACTCCTATAATTCACCCCTCCACTTT
CDR3: CASSPIGDSYNSPLHF
J: TRBJ1-6
V: TRBV9
length: 16
D: -
size: -

DNA: TGTGCCAGCAGCTTGCCTCCGGGAGCTGACGGGGAGCTGTTTTTT
CDR3: CASSLPPGADGELFF
J: TRBJ2-2
V: TRBV5-5
length: 15
D: -
size: -

DNA: TGTGCCAGTAGTATAGAATACAGGAACAGAGAAAAACTGTTTTTT
CDR3: CASSIEYRNREKLFF
J: TRBJ1-4
V: TRBV19
length: 15
D: -
size: -

DNA: TGTGCCAGCAGTTACTCTATCCAGGTCGCCTACGAGCAGTACTTC
CDR3: CASSYSIQVAYEQYF
J: TRBJ2-7
V: TRBV6-5
length: 15
D: -
size: -

DNA: TGTGCCGCCCGACACTTGAACACTGAAGCTTTCTTT
CDR3: CAARHLNTEAFF
J: TRBJ1-1
V: TRBV6-5
length: 12
D: -
size: once

DNA: TGCGCCAGCAGCCTACCCACCGGGACTAGCGCAGATACGCAGTATTTT
CDR3: CASSLPTGTSADTQYF
J: TRBJ2-3
V: TRBV4-1
length: 16
D: TRBD2
size: -

DNA: TGCGCCAGCAGAACGACAGATAGTCAAGCTTTCTTT
CDR3: CASRTTDSQAFF
J: TRBJ1-1
V: TRBV5-1
length: 12
D: -
size: -

DNA: TGTGCCAGCAGTTTAGGGGCACTTAGCAATCAGCCCCAGCATTTT
CDR3: CASSLGALSNQPQHF
J: TRBJ1-5
V: TRBV27
length: 15
D: -
size: -

DNA: TGCAGCGTTGAGACGCCAGGAGGGATGAAAAAACTGTTTTTT
CDR3: CSVETPGGMKKLFF
J: TRBJ1-4
V: TRBV29-1
length: 14
D: -
size: -

DNA: TGTGCCAGCAGCTCTACCATCGACAGGGCTCCGAGTGGGTCCTACGAGCAGTACTTC
CDR3: CASSSTIDRAPSGSYEQYF
J: TRBJ2-7
V: TRBV11-2
length: 19
D: TRBD1
size: -

DNA: TGTGCCACCAGTGTTCGCGGGGGGCCCACAGATACGCAGTATTTT
CDR3: CATSVRGGPTDTQYF
J: TRBJ2-3
V: TRBV24-1
length: 15
D: TRBD2
size: few

DNA: TGTGCCAGCAGTTACTCGATGGTGGGCATCGGTCAGCCCCAGCATTTT
CDR3: CASSYSMVGIGQPQHF
J: TRBJ1-5
V: TRBV6-5
length: 16
D: -
size: -

DNA: TGTGCCAGCAGTCCGCAGCGGGGACCCACAGATACGCAGTATTTT
CDR3: CASSPQRGPTDTQYF
J: TRBJ2-3
V: TRBV6-2/TRBV6-3
length: 15
D: TRBD2
size: -

DNA: TGTGCCAGCTCACCTCTTCGGGAGGGGAGTGATGGCTACACCTTC
CDR3: CASSPLREGSDGYTF
J: TRBJ1-2
V: TRBV18
length: 15
D: -
size: -

DNA: TGTGCCACCAGCGATGGGACAGGGAGCTACGAGCAGTACTTC
CDR3: CATSDGTGSYEQYF
J: TRBJ2-7
V: TRBV15
length: 14
D: TRBD1
size: once

DNA: TGTGCCAGCAGCTACTTGGGGAACAGGGGCTCGAATTCACCCCTCCACTTT
CDR3: CASSYLGNRGSNSPLHF
J: TRBJ1-6
V: TRBV11-2
length: 17
D: TRBD1
size: -

DNA: TGCGCCAGCAGCCAAGAACAGGGCTATGGCTACACCTTC
CDR3: CASSQEQGYGYTF
J: TRBJ1-2
V: TRBV4-1
length: 13
D: -
size: -

DNA: TGTGCCAGCAGTTCCGGGACAGTAGGCTACACCTTC
CDR3: CASSSGTVGYTF
J: TRBJ1-2
V: TRBV6-5
length: 12
D: TRBD1
size: -

DNA: TGTGCCAGCAGCCAGGTGGTAGGGGTGAACACTGAAGCTTTCTTT
CDR3: CASSQVVGVNTEAFF
J: TRBJ1-1
V: TRBV14
length: 15
D: -
size: -

DNA: TGCGCCAGCAGTCGAACTAACTCTGGAAACACCATATATTTT
CDR3: CASSRTNSGNTIYF
J: TRBJ1-3
V: TRBV10-1
length: 14
D: -
size: few

DNA: TGTGCCAGCAGCTTAGCCCCGGGACAGGGGGGAGGGTACGAGCAGTACTTC
CDR3: CASSLAPGQGGGYEQYF
J: TRBJ2-7
V: TRBV11-3
length: 17
D: TRBD1
size: -

DNA: TGTGCCTGGAGTGTACTCCTGAACACTGAAGCTTTCTTT
CDR3: CAWSVLLNTEAFF
J: TRBJ1-1
V: TRBV30
length: 13
D: -
size: -

DNA: TGTGCCAGCAGCGGGCGGGGGGCGGTCCACGAGCAGTACTTC
CDR3: CASSGRGAVHEQYF
J: TRBJ2-7
V: TRBV9
length: 14
D: TRBD2
size: -

DNA: TGTGCCAACTCCCGGACAGGGAACTATGGCTACACCTTC
CDR3: CANSRTGNYGYTF
J: TRBJ1-2
V: TRBV6-5
length: 13
D: TRBD1
size: -

DNA: TGTGCCAGCAGCTTACAGGGTAATGAAAAACTGTTTTTT
CDR3: CASSLQGNEKLFF
J: TRBJ1-4
V: TRBV7-2
length: 13
D: -
size: -

DNA: TGTGCCAGCAGCCCATCCGAAGGGGGGAACACTGAAGCTTTCTTT
CDR3: CASSPSEGGNTEAFF
J: TRBJ1-1
V: TRBV3-1/TRBV3-2
length: 15
D: -
size: once

DNA: TGTGCCAGCAAATCCGGGACAGGGGTCACTGAAGCTTTCTTT
CDR3: CASKSGTGVTEAFF
J: TRBJ1-1
V: TRBV7-9
length: 14
D: TRBD1
size: -

DNA: TGTGCCAGCAGTCCAGGGGGGAACACTGAAGCTTTCTTT
CDR3: CASSPGGNTEAFF
J: TRBJ1-1
V: TRBV12-3/TRBV12-4
length: 13
D: TRBD1
size: -

DNA: TGTGCCAGCAGCTTACCGGGACAGGGGAGATATGGCTACACCTTC
CDR3: CASSLPGQGRYGYTF
J: TRBJ1-2
V: TRBV7-9
length: 15
D: TRBD1
size: -

DNA: TGTGCCAGCGGGACTAGCGGGATAAACTCCTACGAGCAGTACTTC
CDR3: CASGTSGINSYEQYF
J: TRBJ2-7
V: TRBV5-4
length: 15
D: TRBD2
size: -

DNA: TGCAGCGTTGGACAGGGCATCACCGGGGAGCTGTTTTTT
CDR3: CSVGQGITGELFF
J: TRBJ2-2
V: TRBV29-1
length: 13
D: TRBD1
size: -

DNA: TGTGCCAGCAGTGACCCGCTCGGAGCTGGCACAGATACGCAGTATTTT
CDR3: CASSDPLGAGTDTQYF
J: TRBJ2-3
V: TRBV25-1
length: 16
D: -
size: -

DNA: TGTGCCAGCAGCTCTGGAAGGGGACTAGCTAACACCGGGGAGCTGTTTTTT
CDR3: CASSSGRGLANTGELFF
J: TRBJ2-2
V: TRBV5-4
length: 17
D: TRBD2
size: -

DNA: TGTGCCTGGGACAGGGGGCATAGAGATACGCAGTATTTT
CDR3: CAWDRGHRDTQYF
J: TRBJ2-3
V: TRBV30
length: 13
D: TRBD1
size: -

DNA: TGTGCCAGTAGTCCGCGAGGAGGTACCCGGGGAGAGACCCAGTACTTC
CDR3: CASSPRGGTRGETQYF
J: TRBJ2-5
V: TRBV19
length: 16
D: -
size: -

DNA: TGTGCCAGCAGCCCAAGTGGGACAGGAGAGTATGGCTACACCTTC
CDR3: CASSPSGTGEYGYTF
J: TRBJ1-2
V: TRBV6-4
length: 15
D: TRBD1
size: -

DNA: TGTGCCAGCAGCCGACAGGGTGGGTCCTATAATTCACCCCTCCACTTT
CDR3: CASSRQGGSYNSPLHF
J: TRBJ1-6
V: TRBV7-9
length: 16
D: TRBD1
size: -

DNA: TGTGCCAGCAGCTTAGTACAGGGGCTTGTCTGGGAGCAGTACTTC
CDR3: CASSLVQGLVWEQYF
J: TRBJ2-7
V: TRBV11-2
length: 15
D: TRBD1
size: -

DNA: TGCGCCAGTAAGGGGCGGGGAGACACCGGGGAGCTGTTTTTT
CDR3: CASKGRGDTGELFF
J: TRBJ2-2
V: TRBV4-3
length: 14
D: -
size: -

DNA: TGCGCCAGCAGCCAAGATCAGACTTCCGGAAACACCATATATTTT
CDR3: CASSQDQTSGNTIYF
J: TRBJ1-3
V: TRBV4-1
length: 15
D: -
size: once

DNA: TGTGCCAGCAGCTTAGTCGGTTGGACAGAAGCTTTCTTT
CDR3: CASSLVGWTEAFF
J: TRBJ1-1
V: TRBV11-2
length: 13
D: -
size: -

DNA: TGCAGCGTTCGCGGGGGGGACAGATTATACAATGAGCAGTTCTTC
CDR3: CSVRGGDRLYNEQFF
J: TRBJ2-1
V: TRBV29-1
length: 15
D: TRBD2
size: -

DNA: TGCGCCAGCAGCTTCCTGACAAGTACCTACGAGCAGTACTTC
CDR3: CASSFLTSTYEQYF
J: TRBJ2-7
V: TRBV5-1
length: 14
D: -
size: -

DNA: TGTGCCAGCAGTGGGGGGAGAGGTCACACCGGGGAGCTGTTTTTT
CDR3: CASSGGRGHTGELFF
J: TRBJ2-2
V: TRBV7-6
length: 15
D: -
size: -